Shown below are 2 T cell receptor beta chains from a single sample sequenced in a study of blood T cell repertoires in COVID-19. Clones were read by immunoSEQ multiplex PCR, and TCRdb kept only the in-frame ones, dropping some. The sample yields under 250,000 clones, around 85% seen once. Sequenced input: peripheral blood. The receptors here all came from a man aged 55 to 70 with acute or convalescent COVID-19.

The gene calls are TRBV4-3 and TRBJ2-7; possibly TRBD2 for D (6 bases). This CDR3 is 14 amino acids long. V lost 4 bases, J lost 1 base, and 11 bases lay in between. Germline loops: CDR1 LGHNA, CDR2 YSLEER. CDR3 loop: CASSRGLKSYEQYF. In nucleotides, the CDR3 is TGCGCCAGCAGCCGGGGACTTAAGTCCTACGAGCAGTACTTC.

The J gene is TRBJ2-3, the V gene TRBV10-3; D gene ambiguous. This CDR3 has 12 amino acids. Germline V gene sequence: CDR1 ENHRY, CDR2 SYGVKD. V lost 0 bases, J lost 6 bases, and 4 bases lay in between. CDR3 protein: CAISESSDTQYF. CDR3 in DNA: TGTGCCATCAGTGAGTCCTCTGATACGCAGTATTTT.